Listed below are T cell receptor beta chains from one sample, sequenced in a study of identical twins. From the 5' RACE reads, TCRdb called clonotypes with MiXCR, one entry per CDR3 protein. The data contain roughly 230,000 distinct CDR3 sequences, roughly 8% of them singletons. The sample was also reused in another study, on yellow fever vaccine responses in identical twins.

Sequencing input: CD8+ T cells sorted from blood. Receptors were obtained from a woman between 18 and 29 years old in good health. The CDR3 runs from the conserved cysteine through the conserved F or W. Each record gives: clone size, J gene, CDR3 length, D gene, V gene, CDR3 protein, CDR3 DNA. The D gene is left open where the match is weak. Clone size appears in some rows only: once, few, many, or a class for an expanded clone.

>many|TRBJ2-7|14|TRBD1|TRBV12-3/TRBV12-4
CASSPGGTGNEQYF
TGTGCCAGCAGTCCAGGGGGGACAGGGAACGAGCAGTACTTC
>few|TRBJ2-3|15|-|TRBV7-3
CASSTIGLAGDTQYF
TGTGCCAGCAGCACGATTGGACTGGCTGGGGATACGCAGTATTTT
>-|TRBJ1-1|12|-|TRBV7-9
CASGKGNTEAFF
TGTGCCAGCGGAAAAGGGAACACTGAAGCTTTCTTT
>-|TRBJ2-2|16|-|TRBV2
CASSESGGGNTGELFF
TGTGCCAGCAGTGAATCAGGGGGGGGCAACACCGGGGAGCTGTTTTTT
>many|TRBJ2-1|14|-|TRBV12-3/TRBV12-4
CASRSFGRFNEQFF
TGTGCCAGCAGGTCATTCGGGAGATTCAATGAGCAGTTCTTC
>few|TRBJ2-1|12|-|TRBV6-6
CASSYVVNEQFF
TGTGCCAGCAGTTACGTAGTGAATGAGCAGTTCTTC
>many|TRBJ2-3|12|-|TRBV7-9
CASSTGIDTQYF
TGTGCCAGCAGTACAGGGATAGATACGCAGTATTTT
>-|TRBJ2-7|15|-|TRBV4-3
CASSQDASRSYEQYF
TGCGCCAGCAGCCAAGACGCTAGCCGTAGCTACGAGCAGTACTTC
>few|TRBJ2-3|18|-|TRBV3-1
CASSPPPSSITSTDTQYF
TGTGCCAGCAGCCCCCCCCCTTCGAGTATCACTAGCACAGATACGCAGTATTTT
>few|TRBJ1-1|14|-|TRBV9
CASSVASANTEAFF
TGTGCCAGCAGCGTAGCTTCGGCGAACACTGAAGCTTTCTTT
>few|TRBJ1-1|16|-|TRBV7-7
CASSPGPNHLGTEAFF
TGTGCTAGCAGCCCAGGGCCCAACCATCTTGGGACTGAAGCTTTCTTT
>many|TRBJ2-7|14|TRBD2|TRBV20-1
CSARNYLAGAEQYF
TGCAGTGCTAGGAATTATCTAGCGGGGGCCGAGCAGTACTTC
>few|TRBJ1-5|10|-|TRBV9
CARGHQPQHF
TGTGCCAGGGGGCATCAGCCCCAGCATTTT
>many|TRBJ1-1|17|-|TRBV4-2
CASSPIRWDLPGSEAFF
TGTGCCAGCAGCCCGATTAGATGGGATCTGCCCGGATCCGAAGCTTTCTTT
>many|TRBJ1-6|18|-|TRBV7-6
CASSLPSGASSYNSPLHF
TGTGCCAGCAGCTTACCCTCAGGGGCCAGCTCCTATAATTCACCCCTCCACTTT
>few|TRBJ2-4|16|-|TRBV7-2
CASSHPPEGTKNIQYF
TGTGCCAGCAGCCACCCTCCCGAGGGGACCAAAAACATTCAGTACTTC
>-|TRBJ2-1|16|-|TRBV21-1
CASSKVIGHTTNEQFF
TGTGCCAGCAGCAAAGTTATCGGCCACACGACGAATGAGCAGTTCTTC
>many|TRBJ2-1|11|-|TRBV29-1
CSGRGYNEQFF
TGCAGCGGGAGGGGGTACAATGAGCAGTTCTTC
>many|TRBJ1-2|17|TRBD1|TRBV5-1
CASSLGGQGIINYGYTF
TGCGCCAGCAGCTTGGGGGGACAGGGGATAATAAACTATGGCTACACCTTC
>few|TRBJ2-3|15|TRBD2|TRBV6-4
CASSAGTSGPDTQYF
TGTGCCAGCAGTGCTGGGACTAGCGGACCAGATACGCAGTATTTT
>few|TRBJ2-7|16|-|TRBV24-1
CATSENVPGRLYEQYF
TGTGCCACCAGTGAGAATGTTCCGGGACGGCTATACGAGCAGTACTTC
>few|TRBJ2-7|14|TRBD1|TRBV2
CASNPGTGPEEQYF
TGTGCCAGCAACCCCGGGACAGGGCCCGAAGAGCAGTACTTC
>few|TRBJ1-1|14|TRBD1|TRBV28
CASSLMSTGTEAFF
TGTGCCAGCAGTTTAATGTCGACAGGGACTGAAGCTTTCTTT
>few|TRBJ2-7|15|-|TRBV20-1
CSARVLFGVNYEQYF
TGCAGTGCTAGGGTTTTATTTGGGGTTAACTACGAGCAGTACTTC
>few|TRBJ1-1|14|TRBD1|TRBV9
CASSAGGSNTEAFF
TGTGCCAGCAGCGCAGGGGGCAGCAACACTGAAGCTTTCTTT
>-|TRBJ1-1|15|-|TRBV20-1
CSALPARGIITEAFF
TGCAGTGCTCTCCCTGCGCGGGGGATCATCACTGAAGCTTTCTTT
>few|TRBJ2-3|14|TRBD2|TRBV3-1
CASSPWLAGDTQYF
TGTGCCAGCAGCCCCTGGCTAGCGGGCGATACGCAGTATTTT
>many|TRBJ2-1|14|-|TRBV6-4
CASSDRVGSNEQFF
TGTGCCAGCAGTGACAGGGTGGGGAGCAATGAGCAGTTCTTC
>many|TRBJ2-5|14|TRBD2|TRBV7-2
CASSILADQETQYF
TGTGCCAGCAGTATCCTAGCGGACCAAGAGACCCAGTACTTC
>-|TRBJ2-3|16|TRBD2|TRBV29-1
CSVEGSLAGNTDTQYF
TGCAGCGTTGAAGGCTCGCTAGCGGGAAACACAGATACGCAGTATTTT
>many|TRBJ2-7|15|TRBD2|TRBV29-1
CSVPSSASGTNEQYF
TGCAGCGTACCCTCCTCCGCTAGCGGGACCAACGAGCAGTACTTC
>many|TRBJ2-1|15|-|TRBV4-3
CASSQDTSSYNEQFF
TGCGCCAGCAGCCAAGATACCAGCTCCTACAATGAGCAGTTCTTC
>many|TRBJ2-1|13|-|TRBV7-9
CASRPGAGNEQFF
TGTGCCAGCAGACCGGGGGCGGGAAATGAGCAGTTCTTC